This TCR beta chain was profiled in a study of shared clonotypes between healthy human individuals. Trimming took off 1 base at V and 5 bases at J, with 6 bases between the two ends. CDR3 length equals 12 residues. The germline gives CDR1 GTSNPN, CDR2 SVGIG (reference sequence). Study-wide results and caveats: Represented diversity, genetic and exposure-history alike, was limited by few donors.

Here immunoSEQ multiplex PCR was the method, and the copy in TCRdb shows in-frame clones only, minus some. The data contain roughly 500,000 clones, about 76% of them singletons. This clone was seen ten or more times. Antigen specificity is unknown. The sample was PBMCs. The V gene is TRBV30, the J gene TRBJ2-1, with D hard to call. The receptor was derived from a woman in her thirties or forties in good health. Some clones in this sample may be carry-over from other donors' samples. The CDR3 sequence is CAWSGLDNEQFF. CDR3 in DNA: TGTGCCTGGAGTGGGCTAGACAATGAGCAGTTCTTC.